This passage covers 2 T cell receptor beta chains from one sample sequenced in a study of control samples from healthy donors and cancer patients. Libraries were prepared by immunoSEQ multiplex PCR; TCRdb keeps only in-frame clonotypes and omits some of them. There are 200,000 or so clones in the sample; 90% to 95% occur only once, and about 1.6% lies in the top ten. The material sequenced was blood. The source of these receptors is a man aged 45-65 years in good health.

This chain connects TRBV9 to TRBJ2-1, with 9 nucleotides matching TRBD2. CDR3 length: 18 amino acids. The V and J ends lost 1 base and 0 bases, in that order; junction bases with no gene match: 8. The germline V gene encodes CDR1 SGDLS and CDR2 YYNGEE. DNA of the CDR3: TGTGCCAGCAGCGTAATAGCGGGGGCCCGGAGCTCCTACAATGAGCAGTTCTTC. Protein product: CASSVIAGARSSYNEQFF.

The chain recombines TRBV6-5 with TRBJ1-5; D is unresolved. The V end lost 0 bases, the J end lost 6 bases, and 12 bases lay between the germline ends. The CDR3 loop spans 15 amino acids. CDR1 and CDR2 (germline): MNHEY, SVGAGI. This chain's CDR3 is CASSYSTAGGQPQHF. CDR3 coding DNA: TGTGCCAGCAGTTACTCGACGGCAGGCGGTCAGCCCCAGCATTTT.